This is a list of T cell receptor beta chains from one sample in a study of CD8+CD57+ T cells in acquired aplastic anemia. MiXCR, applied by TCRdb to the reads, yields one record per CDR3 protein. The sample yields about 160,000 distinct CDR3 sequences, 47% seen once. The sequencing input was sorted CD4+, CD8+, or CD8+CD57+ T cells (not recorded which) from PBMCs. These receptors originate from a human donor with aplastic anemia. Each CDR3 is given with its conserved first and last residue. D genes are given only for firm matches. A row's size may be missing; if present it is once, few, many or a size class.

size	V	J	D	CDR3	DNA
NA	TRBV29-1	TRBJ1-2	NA	CSAPTGDYGYTF	TGCAGCGCTCCTACCGGGGACTATGGCTACACCTTC
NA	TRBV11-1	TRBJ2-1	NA	CASSLDLVTYNEQFF	TGTGCCAGCAGCTTAGACCTAGTAACCTACAATGAGCAGTTCTTC
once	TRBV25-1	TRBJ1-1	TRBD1	CASTYRGDTEAFF	TGTGCCAGCACCTACAGGGGCGACACTGAAGCTTTCTTT
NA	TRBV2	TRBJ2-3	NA	CAGSFSTDTQYF	TGTGCCGGCAGTTTTTCAACAGATACGCAGTATTTT
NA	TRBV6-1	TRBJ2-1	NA	CASSEAQGSSYNEQFF	TGTGCCAGCAGTGAAGCACAGGGTAGCTCCTACAATGAGCAGTTCTTC
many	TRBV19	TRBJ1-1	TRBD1	CASRQGALGVEAFF	TGTGCCAGTCGACAGGGGGCGCTCGGGGTTGAAGCTTTCTTT
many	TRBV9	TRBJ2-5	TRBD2	CASSVGGSDQETQYF	TGTGCCAGCAGCGTAGGCGGGAGTGATCAAGAGACCCAGTACTTC
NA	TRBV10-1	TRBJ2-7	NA	CASSESASGAYEQYF	TGCGCCAGCAGTGAGTCGGCAAGCGGAGCCTACGAGCAGTACTTC
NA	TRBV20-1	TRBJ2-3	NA	CSARDQGGRTDTQYF	TGCAGTGCTAGAGATCAGGGGGGACGCACAGATACGCAGTATTTT
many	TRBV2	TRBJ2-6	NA	CASTRESASGANVLTF	TGTGCCAGCACAAGGGAATCGGCTTCTGGGGCCAACGTCCTGACTTTC
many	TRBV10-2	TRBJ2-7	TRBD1	CASSESRAGGNEQYF	TGCGCCAGCAGTGAGTCGAGGGCAGGGGGCAACGAGCAGTACTTC
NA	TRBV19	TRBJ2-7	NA	CASSMRGYEQYF	TGTGCCAGTAGTATGCGAGGGTACGAGCAGTACTTC
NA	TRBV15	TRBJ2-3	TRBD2	CATSKEPGGGDTQYF	TGTGCCACCAGCAAGGAACCGGGGGGAGGTGATACGCAGTATTTT
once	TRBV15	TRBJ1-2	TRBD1	CATSRGGTGDGYTF	TGTGCCACCAGCAGAGGGGGGACAGGGGATGGCTACACCTTC
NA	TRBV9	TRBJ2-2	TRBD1	CASSSGGTGELFF	TGTGCCAGCAGCTCAGGGGGCACCGGGGAGCTGTTTTTT
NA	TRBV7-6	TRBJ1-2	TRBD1	CASSLRTGGGNYGYTF	TGTGCCAGCAGCTTAAGGACAGGGGGCGGGAACTATGGCTACACCTTC
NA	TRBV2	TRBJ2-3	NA	CASSPRDPDTQYF	TGTGCCAGCAGTCCTCGAGACCCAGATACGCAGTATTTT
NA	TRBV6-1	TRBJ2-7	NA	CASTGKGEQYF	TGTGCCAGCACCGGGAAGGGGGAGCAGTACTTC
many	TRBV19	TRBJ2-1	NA	CASSTRTAYNEQFF	TGTGCCAGTAGTACCCGGACCGCCTACAATGAGCAGTTCTTC
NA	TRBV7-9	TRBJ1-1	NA	CASSLGNILEAFF	TGTGCCAGCAGCCTGGGCAATATCCTTGAAGCTTTCTTT
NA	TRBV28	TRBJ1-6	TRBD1	CASKGTEYNSPLHF	TGTGCCAGCAAGGGGACAGAGTATAATTCACCCCTCCACTTT
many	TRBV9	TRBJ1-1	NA	CASSVGPLNTEAFF	TGTGCCAGCAGCGTGGGACCACTGAACACTGAAGCTTTCTTT
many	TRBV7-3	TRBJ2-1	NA	CASSLSRDTGEQFF	TGTGCCAGCAGCTTAAGTCGGGATACCGGTGAGCAGTTCTTC
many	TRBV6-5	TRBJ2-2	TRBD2	CASSGLAGGGGELFF	TGTGCCAGCAGCGGACTAGCGGGAGGTGGCGGGGAGCTGTTTTTT
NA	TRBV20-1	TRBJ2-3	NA	CSARGLPDSRTDTQYF	TGCAGTGCTAGAGGCCTTCCGGACAGCCGCACAGATACGCAGTATTTT